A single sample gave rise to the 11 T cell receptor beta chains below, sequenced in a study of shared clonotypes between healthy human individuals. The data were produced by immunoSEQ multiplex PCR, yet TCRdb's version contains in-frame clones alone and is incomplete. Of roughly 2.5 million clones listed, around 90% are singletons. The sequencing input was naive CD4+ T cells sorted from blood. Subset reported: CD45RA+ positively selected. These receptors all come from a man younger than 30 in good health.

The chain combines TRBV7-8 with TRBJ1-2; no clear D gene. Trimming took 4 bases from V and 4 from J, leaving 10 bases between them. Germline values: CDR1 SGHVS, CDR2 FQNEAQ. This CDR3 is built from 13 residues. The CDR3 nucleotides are TGTGCCAGCAGCTCCTCGACACCCTATGGCTACACCTTC. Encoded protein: CASSSSTPYGYTF. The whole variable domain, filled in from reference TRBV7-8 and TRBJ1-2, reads GAGVSQSPRYKVAKRGQDVALRCDPISGHVSLFWYQQALGQGPEFLTYFQNEAQLDKSGLPSDRFFAERPEGSVSTLKIQRTQQEDSAVYLCASSSSTPYGYTFGSGTRLTVV.

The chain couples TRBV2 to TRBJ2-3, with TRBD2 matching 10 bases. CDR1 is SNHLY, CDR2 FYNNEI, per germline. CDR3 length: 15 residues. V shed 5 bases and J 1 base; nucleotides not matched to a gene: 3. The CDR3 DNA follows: TGTGCCAGCAGTCACGGGACTAGCGGCACAGATACGCAGTATTTT. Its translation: CASSHGTSGTDTQYF.

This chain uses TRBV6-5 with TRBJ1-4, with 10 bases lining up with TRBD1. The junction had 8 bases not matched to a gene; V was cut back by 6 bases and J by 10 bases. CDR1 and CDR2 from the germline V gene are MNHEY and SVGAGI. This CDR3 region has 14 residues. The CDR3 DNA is TGTGCCAGCAGCCGCGGGACAGGGGTCGGAAAACTGTTTTTT. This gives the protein CASSRGTGVGKLFF.

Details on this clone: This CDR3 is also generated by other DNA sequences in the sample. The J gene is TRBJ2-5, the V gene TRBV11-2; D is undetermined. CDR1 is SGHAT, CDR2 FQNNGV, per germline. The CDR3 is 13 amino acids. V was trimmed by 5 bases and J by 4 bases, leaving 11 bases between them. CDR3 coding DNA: TGTGCCAGCAGCCTCGGTGAGAGAGAGACCCAGTACTTC. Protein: CASSLGERETQYF.

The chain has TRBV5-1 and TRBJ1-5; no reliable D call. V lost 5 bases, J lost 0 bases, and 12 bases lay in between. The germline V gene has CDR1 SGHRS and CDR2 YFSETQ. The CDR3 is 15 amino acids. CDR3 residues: CASRADSYSNQPQHF. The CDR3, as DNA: TGCGCCAGCAGGGCAGACTCATATAGCAATCAGCCCCAGCATTTT.

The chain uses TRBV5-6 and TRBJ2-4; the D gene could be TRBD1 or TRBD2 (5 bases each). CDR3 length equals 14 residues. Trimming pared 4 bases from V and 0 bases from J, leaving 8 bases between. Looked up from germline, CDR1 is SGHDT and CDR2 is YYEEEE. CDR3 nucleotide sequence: TGTGCCAGCAGCCCCGGGACAGCCAAAAACATTCAGTACTTC. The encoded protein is CASSPGTAKNIQYF.

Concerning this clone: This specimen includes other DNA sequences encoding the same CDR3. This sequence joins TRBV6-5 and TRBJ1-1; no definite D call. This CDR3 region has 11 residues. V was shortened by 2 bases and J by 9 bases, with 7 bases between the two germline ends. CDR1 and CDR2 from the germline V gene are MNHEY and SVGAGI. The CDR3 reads CASSYREKAFF. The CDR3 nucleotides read TGTGCCAGCAGTTACAGGGAAAAAGCTTTCTTT.

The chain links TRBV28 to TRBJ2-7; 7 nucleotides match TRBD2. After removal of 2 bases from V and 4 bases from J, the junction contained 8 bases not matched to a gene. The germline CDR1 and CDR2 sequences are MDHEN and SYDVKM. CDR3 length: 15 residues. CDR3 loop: CASSLAFGGSYEQYF. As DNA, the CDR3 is TGTGCCAGCAGTTTAGCATTCGGGGGGTCGTACGAGCAGTACTTC. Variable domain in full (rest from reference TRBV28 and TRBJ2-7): DVKVTQSSRYLVKRTGEKVFLECVQDMDHENMFWYRQDPGLGLRLIYFSYDVKMKEKGDIPEGYSVSREKKERFSLILESASTNQTSMYLCASSLAFGGSYEQYFGPGTRLTVT.

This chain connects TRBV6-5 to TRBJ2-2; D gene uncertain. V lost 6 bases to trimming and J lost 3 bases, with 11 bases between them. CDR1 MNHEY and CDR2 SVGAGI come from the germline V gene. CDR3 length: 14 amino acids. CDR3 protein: CASSPMSHTGELFF. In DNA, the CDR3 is TGTGCCAGCAGCCCTATGTCGCACACCGGGGAGCTGTTTTTT.

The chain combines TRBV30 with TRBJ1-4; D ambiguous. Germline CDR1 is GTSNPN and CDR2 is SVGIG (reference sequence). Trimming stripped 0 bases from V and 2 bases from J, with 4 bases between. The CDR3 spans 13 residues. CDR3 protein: CAWSVGTNEKLFF. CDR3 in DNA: TGTGCCTGGAGTGTAGGGACTAATGAAAAACTGTTTTTT.

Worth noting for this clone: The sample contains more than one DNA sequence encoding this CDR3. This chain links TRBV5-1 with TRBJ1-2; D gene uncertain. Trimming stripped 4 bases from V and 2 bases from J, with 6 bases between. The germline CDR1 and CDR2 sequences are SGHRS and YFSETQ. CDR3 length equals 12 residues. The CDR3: CASSLDNYGYTF. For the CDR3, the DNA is TGCGCCAGCAGCCTTGACAACTATGGCTACACCTTC.